This entry lists 31 T cell receptor beta chains sequenced from one sample in a study of blood T cells in healthy people across ages. Together with a sample-barcoded 5' primer, a J-beta primer mix was included in a second PCR lasting roughly 6 to 12 cycles. TCRdb used MiXCR to reprocess the 5' RACE reads, holding one entry per CDR3 protein. The profile covers about 540,000 distinct CDR3 sequences, with 24% appearing a single time and 7.5% to 9% taken by the ten largest. This sample was shared with a second study, whose subject was T cells of mothers and their children.

The sample taken for sequencing was blood. These receptor sequences come from a boy between 10 and 17 years old in good health.

This clonotype was picked up a small number of times. V gene TRBV7-2 combines with J gene TRBJ1-6; D ambiguous. Trimming left V 4 bases short and J 8 bases short, with 15 bases between. The CDR3 covers 15 residues. Germline lookup yields CDR1 SGHTA and CDR2 FQGNSA. CDR3 protein: CASSSGRPGHSPLHF. CDR3 DNA sequence: TGTGCCAGCAGCTCCGGCCGACCGGGCCATTCACCCCTCCACTTT.

CDR3 in amino acids: CASSEGVAIYAGELFF. CDR3 bases: TGTGCCAGCAGTGAAGGGGTAGCTATCTACGCCGGGGAGCTGTTTTTT. This sequence joins TRBV2 and TRBJ2-2; no definite D call. This CDR3 is built from 16 residues. CDR1 SNHLY and CDR2 FYNNEI come from the germline V gene. With 1 base removed from V and 6 bases from J, the gap between germline ends came to 15 bases.

The V call is TRBV28, the J call TRBJ2-7; no firm D call. Germline V gene data show CDR1 as MDHEN and CDR2 as SYDVKM. V was pared by 6 bases and J by 5 bases, with 8 bases between. CDR3 length: 11 residues. The CDR3 protein is CASRGLHEQYF. The CDR3 DNA reads as TGTGCCAGCAGGGGTCTACACGAGCAGTACTTC.

The chain employs TRBV12-3 or TRBV12-4 and TRBJ1-1, with 7 bases lining up with TRBD1. The CDR3 is 18 amino acids. V shed 0 bases, J shed 0 bases, and the junction held 10 bases outside the gene matches. The CDR3 here is CASSLAGGGPWMNTEAFF. The CDR3 nucleotides are TGTGCCAGCAGTTTAGCGGGAGGGGGCCCCTGGATGAACACTGAAGCTTTCTTT.

This chain joins TRBV4-1 and TRBJ2-6, with D perhaps assigned TRBD1 or TRBD2 (5 bases each). This CDR3 is built from 17 residues. V lost 8 bases and J 1 base, leaving 18 bases between the germline ends. Germline lookup yields CDR1 MGHRA and CDR2 YSYEKL. CDR3 loop: CASGTGAERSGANVLTF. DNA for the CDR3: TGCGCCAGCGGAACCGGGGCTGAACGATCTGGGGCCAACGTCCTGACTTTC.

The V gene is TRBV3-1, the J gene TRBJ2-5; 9 nucleotides agree with TRBD2. The end of the DNA is better explained by TRBJ2-1, so the J call may be wrong. CDR3 size: 15 residues. Germline CDR1 reads LGHDT; CDR2 reads YNNKEL (reference sequence). The CDR3 nucleotides read TGTGCCAGCAGCCCCCGCCTAGCGGGAAACAATGAGCAGTTCTTC. This translates into CASSPRLAGNNEQFF.

The gene calls are TRBV20-1 and TRBJ2-5; perhaps TRBD2 as D (7 bases). The end of the DNA fits TRBJ2-1 better, so the J call may be wrong. This CDR3 has 14 amino acids. Germline loops: CDR1 DFQATT, CDR2 SNEGSKA (reference sequence). The chain's CDR3 is CSASLGGGHNEQFF. The CDR3 nucleotides read TGCAGTGCTAGCTTGGGGGGGGGCCACAATGAGCAGTTCTTC.

This clonotype has just a few counts. An end of the junction does not agree with germline; a read error may underlie this. This chain uses TRBV4-1 with TRBJ1-6; weak D call: TRBD1 (6 bases). Germline V CDR1 and CDR2: MGHRA, YSYEKL. The CDR3 is 18 residues long. CDR3 nucleotides: TGCGCCAGCAGCCAAGGGGTACGAGGACAGCCCTATAATCCACCCCTCCACTTT. Protein product: CASSQGVRGQPYNPPLHF.

This clonotype was found a few times. The chain combines TRBV20-1 with TRBJ2-7, with 9 bases identical to TRBD2. The CDR3 is made up of 17 amino acids. V was pared by 2 bases and J by 0 bases, with 11 bases of the junction left unmatched. From germline, CDR1 is DFQATT and CDR2 SNEGSKA (reference sequence). The CDR3 coding sequence is TGCAGTGCTAGACACCAAAGGACTAGCGTCAGCTCCTACGAGCAGTACTTC. Protein: CSARHQRTSVSSYEQYF.

The sample holds many counts of this clonotype. The chain couples TRBV28 to TRBJ2-7; D is ambiguous. Trimming pared 3 bases from V and 4 bases from J, leaving 4 bases between. The CDR3 is 11 residues long. In germline, CDR1 is MDHEN, CDR2 SYDVKM. The CDR3 nucleotides read TGTGCCAGCAGTTTGAGGTACGAGCAGTACTTC. It yields the protein CASSLRYEQYF.

V gene TRBV18 combines with J gene TRBJ2-1, with 7 bases lining up with TRBD1. V was clipped by 3 bases and J by 5 bases; unmatched bases: 7. The CDR3 runs to 15 residues. Germline loops: CDR1 KGHSH, CDR2 LQKENI. In DNA form, the CDR3 reads TGTGCCAGCTCACCGGCGACAGGGAACGACAATGAGCAGTTCTTC. This encodes CASSPATGNDNEQFF.

This clonotype was detected a few times. The chain has TRBV4-1 and TRBJ2-1; D is tentatively TRBD1 or TRBD2 (5 bases each). This CDR3 contains 16 residues. Trimming stripped 2 bases from V and 4 bases from J, with 15 bases between. Germline assignment: CDR1 MGHRA and CDR2 YSYEKL. The CDR3 region is CASSQLDPGRYNEQFF. CDR3 DNA: TGCGCCAGCAGCCAATTAGATCCGGGACGTTACAATGAGCAGTTCTTC.

Note on this clonotype: Mismatch with germline at one junction end may stem from a read error. The chain recombines TRBV4-2 with TRBJ1-6; no clear D. Germline-derived CDR1 and CDR2 are LGHNA and YNFKEQ. This CDR3 is built from 16 residues. CDR3 protein: CAGSQDRKAYNSPLHF. Written as DNA, the CDR3 is TGTGCCGGCAGCCAAGATCGTAAGGCTTATAATTCACCCCTCCACTTT.

In its sample, this clonotype was seen a few times. This chain uses TRBV27 with TRBJ1-1, with TRBD1 identical over 9 bases. From germline, CDR1 is MNHEY and CDR2 SMNVEV (reference sequence). With 0 bases clipped from V and 4 bases from J, the junction kept 3 bases outside the gene matches. This CDR3 is built from 15 residues. CDR3 region: CASSLSKTGGTEAFF. The DNA of the CDR3 is TGTGCCAGCAGTTTATCGAAGACAGGGGGCACTGAAGCTTTCTTT.

This clonotype came up a few times. The rearrangement links TRBV5-1 to TRBJ2-1, with 9 bases identical to TRBD1. The J call is in doubt because the DNA end fits TRBJ2-7 better. This CDR3 contains 15 residues. Germline-derived CDR1 and CDR2 are SGHRS and YFSETQ. The CDR3 DNA reads TGCGCCAGCGCTTTGGGACAGGGAAGGATCGACGAGCAGTACTTC. This translates into CASALGQGRIDEQYF.

This clonotype appeared a few times. The rearrangement uses TRBV7-2 and TRBJ2-4; a possible D gene is TRBD2 (6 bases). V was clipped by 5 bases and J by 5 bases, with 13 bases between them. The germline V gene encodes CDR1 SGHTA and CDR2 FQGNSA. The length of the CDR3 is 14 residues. CDR3 nucleotide sequence: TGTGCCAGCAGCGATCGGGAGTGGGAAAACATTCAGTACTTC. The encoded protein is CASSDREWENIQYF.

The chain carries TRBV7-9 and TRBJ2-5; maybe TRBD2 (6 bases). Judging by the DNA end, TRBJ2-7 fits better; the J call may be wrong. This CDR3 contains 14 residues. From germline, CDR1 is SEHNR and CDR2 FQNEAQ (reference sequence). The CDR3: CASSPKTSSHEQYF. The CDR3, as DNA: TGTGCCAGCAGCCCGAAGACTAGTTCCCACGAGCAGTACTTC.

This clonotype was picked up a small number of times. V gene TRBV9 combines with J gene TRBJ2-7; 10 bases agree with TRBD2. The V segment lost 0 bases and the J segment 1 base; nucleotides outside the gene matches: 4. This CDR3 has 16 amino acids. CDR1 is SGDLS and CDR2 is YYNGEE in the germline V gene. The chain's CDR3 is CASSVGTSGDSYEQYF. In DNA form, the CDR3 reads TGTGCCAGCAGCGTAGGGACTAGCGGCGATTCCTACGAGCAGTACTTC.

The sample holds a few counts of this clonotype. This chain joins TRBV7-2 and TRBJ1-4; 7 nucleotides agree with TRBD1. CDR1 SGHTA and CDR2 FQGNSA come from the germline V gene. Trimming took 4 bases from V and 8 from J; bases not matched to a gene: 7. The CDR3 length is 14 residues. The CDR3 coding sequence is TGTGCCAGCAGCTCCTACAGGGGAGCAGAAAAACTGTTTTTT. Its translation: CASSSYRGAEKLFF.

The V and J genes are TRBV29-1 and TRBJ2-1, with TRBD2 matching 8 bases. Losses at the gene ends were 4 bases for V and 4 bases for J; bases not matched to a gene: 3. CDR1 is SQVTM and CDR2 is ANQGSEA in the germline V gene. The CDR3 totals 13 residues. The CDR3 DNA sequence: TGCAGCGTTGTCCGGGGGGGGTACAATGAGCAGTTCTTC. Protein: CSVVRGGYNEQFF.

This sequence joins TRBV2 and TRBJ2-1; 8 bases align to TRBD2. The CDR3 runs to 16 residues. J gave up 5 bases and V 3 bases, and 9 bases lay outside the gene matches. The germline V gene encodes CDR1 SNHLY and CDR2 FYNNEI. For the CDR3, the DNA is TGTGCCAGCAGTGATCGTGAAGCGGGAGAGAACAATGAGCAGTTCTTC. Translation: CASSDREAGENNEQFF.

This clonotype appeared a few times. This chain joins TRBV3-1 and TRBJ2-5; 9 bases agree with TRBD2. The end of the DNA aligns better with TRBJ2-1, so the J call may be wrong. Germline V gene data show CDR1 as LGHDT and CDR2 as YNNKEL (reference sequence). The length of the CDR3 is 15 residues. The CDR3 nucleotides are TGTGCCAGCAGCCATCAGCTAGCGGGGTCCAATGAGCAGTTCTTC. Translated, it gives CASSHQLAGSNEQFF.

The chain carries TRBV2 and TRBJ1-4, with a weak D call TRBD1 (5 bases). V lost 7 bases and J lost 8, with 20 bases in between. This CDR3 has 15 residues. Germline CDR1 is SNHLY and CDR2 is FYNNEI. The chain's CDR3 is CASMGWTRTGEKLFF. The DNA of the CDR3 is TGTGCCAGCATGGGTTGGACAAGAACCGGCGAAAAACTGTTTTTT.

The chain couples TRBV7-2 to TRBJ2-5, with D tentatively TRBD2 (6 bases). This CDR3 region has 14 residues. Trimming took 5 bases from V and 4 from J, leaving 14 bases between them. Germline V gives CDR1 SGHTA, CDR2 FQGNSA. The CDR3 sequence is CASSEGRDAETQYF. In nucleotides, the CDR3 is TGTGCCAGCAGCGAAGGGCGGGACGCAGAGACCCAGTACTTC.

V gene TRBV7-8 combines with J gene TRBJ2-7, with 9 bases that match TRBD1. V trimming: 5 bases; J trimming: 5 bases; junction bases outside the gene matches: 10. This CDR3 region has 15 residues. Germline values: CDR1 SGHVS, CDR2 FQNEAQ. The CDR3: CASSVTGGVSNEQYF. The CDR3 region has the DNA TGTGCCAGCAGCGTTACAGGGGGCGTTAGCAACGAGCAGTACTTC.

The V gene is TRBV6-1, the J gene TRBJ1-5; no reliable D call. V lost 4 bases and J lost 0, with 16 bases in between. This CDR3 has 17 amino acids. In germline, CDR1 is MNHNS, CDR2 SASEGT. The CDR3 here is CASSGFEAVYSNQPQHF. CDR3 DNA sequence: TGTGCCAGCAGTGGGTTTGAGGCTGTTTATAGCAATCAGCCCCAGCATTTT.

This clonotype was counted only a few times. The CDR3 DNA sequence: TGTGCCAGCAGTTACGTGGTTCTAGCGAGCCAGAGGGAGACCCAGTACTTC. It yields the protein CASSYVVLASQRETQYF. The chain uses TRBV6-2 or TRBV6-3 and TRBJ2-5, with D perhaps matching TRBD2 (6 bases). CDR3 length equals 17 residues. Germline V gene data show CDR1 as MNHEY and CDR2 as SVGEGT. The ends were cut back, 2 bases at V and 5 bases at J, with 21 bases in the middle.

Written as DNA, the CDR3 is TGTGCCATCAGTGAGTCGAATCCCCGACAGGGGCGGAACACCGGGGAGCTGTTTTTT. Amino acid sequence: CAISESNPRQGRNTGELFF. This rearrangement joins TRBV10-3 to TRBJ2-2, with 8 bases identical to TRBD1. Germline V CDR1 and CDR2: ENHRY, SYGVKD. The CDR3 has 19 amino acids. V was pared by 0 bases and J by 1 base, with 10 bases of the junction left unmatched.

This clonotype came up many times. The DNA for the CDR3 is TGTGCCAGCGGGACGGGGGATGTCGGCCAAGAGACCCAGTACTTC. Amino acid sequence: CASGTGDVGQETQYF. The rearrangement joins TRBV12-3 or TRBV12-4 to TRBJ2-5, with D possibly TRBD2 on 6 matching bases. Trimming removed 8 bases from V and 1 base from J, with 17 bases in between. The CDR3 is made up of 15 amino acids.

A few counts support this clonotype. This chain links TRBV6-1 with TRBJ2-1, with 11 bases lining up with TRBD2. V lost 2 bases to trimming and J lost 1 base; unmatched junction nucleotides: 1. Germline V gene lookup returns CDR1 MNHNS and CDR2 SASEGT. The CDR3 totals 16 residues. CDR3 loop: CASSELAGGSYNEQFF. The CDR3 DNA reads TGTGCCAGCAGTGAACTAGCGGGGGGATCCTACAATGAGCAGTTCTTC.

This clonotype was picked up many times. The chain combines TRBV28 with TRBJ2-7, with D perhaps matching TRBD2 (7 bases). Germline V CDR1 and CDR2: MDHEN, SYDVKM. Trimming cost V 3 bases and J 6 bases, with 18 bases left between them. The length of the CDR3 is 15 residues. The CDR3 bases are TGTGCCAGCAGTTTTCGGGGAGGGGGGCTCGCCGAGCAGTACTTC. Amino acid sequence: CASSFRGGGLAEQYF. Variable domain in full (rest from reference TRBV28 and TRBJ2-7): DVKVTQSSRYLVKRTGEKVFLECVQDMDHENMFWYRQDPGLGLRLIYFSYDVKMKEKGDIPEGYSVSREKKERFSLILESASTNQTSMYLCASSFRGGGLAEQYFGPGTRLTVT.